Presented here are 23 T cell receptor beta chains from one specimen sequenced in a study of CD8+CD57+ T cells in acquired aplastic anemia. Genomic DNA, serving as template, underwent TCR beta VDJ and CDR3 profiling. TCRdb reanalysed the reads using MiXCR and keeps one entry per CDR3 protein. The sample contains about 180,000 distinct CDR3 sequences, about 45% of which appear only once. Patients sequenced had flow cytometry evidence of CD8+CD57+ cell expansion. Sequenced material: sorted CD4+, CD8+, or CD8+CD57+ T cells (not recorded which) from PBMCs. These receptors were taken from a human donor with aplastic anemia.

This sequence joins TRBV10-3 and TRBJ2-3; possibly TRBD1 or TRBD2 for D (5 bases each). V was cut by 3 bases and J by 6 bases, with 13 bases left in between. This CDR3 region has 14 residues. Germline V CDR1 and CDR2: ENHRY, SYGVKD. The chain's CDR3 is CAISDLGVWDTQYF. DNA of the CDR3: TGTGCCATCAGTGACCTGGGGGTCTGGGATACGCAGTATTTT.

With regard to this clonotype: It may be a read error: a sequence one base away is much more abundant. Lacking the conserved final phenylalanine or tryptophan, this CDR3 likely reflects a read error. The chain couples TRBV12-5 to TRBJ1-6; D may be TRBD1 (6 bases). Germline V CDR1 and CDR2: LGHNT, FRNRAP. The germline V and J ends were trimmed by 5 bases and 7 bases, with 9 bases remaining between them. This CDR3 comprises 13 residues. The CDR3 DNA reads TGTGCTAGTGGTCTCCAGGGGAATTCACCCCTCCACTCT. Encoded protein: CASGLQGNSPLHS.

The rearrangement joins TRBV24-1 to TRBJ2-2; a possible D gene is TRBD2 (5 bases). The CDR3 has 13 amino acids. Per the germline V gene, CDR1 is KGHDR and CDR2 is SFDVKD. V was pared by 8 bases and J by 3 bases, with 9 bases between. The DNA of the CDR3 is TGTGCCACCAAAGGAGGTCACACCGGGGAGCTGTTTTTT. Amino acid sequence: CATKGGHTGELFF.

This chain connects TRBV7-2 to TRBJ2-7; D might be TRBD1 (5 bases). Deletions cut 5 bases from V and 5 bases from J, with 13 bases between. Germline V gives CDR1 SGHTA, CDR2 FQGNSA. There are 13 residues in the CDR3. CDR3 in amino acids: CASSPGRSHEQYF. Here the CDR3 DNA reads TGTGCCAGCAGCCCAGGGCGTAGCCACGAGCAGTACTTC. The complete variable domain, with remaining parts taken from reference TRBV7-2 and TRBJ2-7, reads GAGVSQSPSNKVTEKGKDVELRCDPISGHTALYWYRQSLGQGLEFLIYFQGNSAPDKSGLPSDRFSAERTGGSVSTLTIQRTQQEDSAVYLCASSPGRSHEQYFGPGTRLTVT.

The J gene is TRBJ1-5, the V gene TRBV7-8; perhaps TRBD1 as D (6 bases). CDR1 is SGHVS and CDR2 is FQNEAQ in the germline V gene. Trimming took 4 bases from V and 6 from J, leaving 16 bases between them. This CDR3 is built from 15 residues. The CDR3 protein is CASSSQGQSRQPQHF. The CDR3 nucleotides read TGTGCCAGCAGCTCGCAGGGACAATCCCGTCAGCCCCAGCATTTT. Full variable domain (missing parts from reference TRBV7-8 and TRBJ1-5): GAGVSQSPRYKVAKRGQDVALRCDPISGHVSLFWYQQALGQGPEFLTYFQNEAQLDKSGLPSDRFFAERPEGSVSTLKIQRTQQEDSAVYLCASSSQGQSRQPQHFGDGTRLSIL.

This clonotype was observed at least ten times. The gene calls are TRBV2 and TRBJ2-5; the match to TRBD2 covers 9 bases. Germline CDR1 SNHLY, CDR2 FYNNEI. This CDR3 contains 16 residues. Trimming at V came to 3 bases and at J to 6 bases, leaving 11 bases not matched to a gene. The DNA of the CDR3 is TGTGCCAGCAGTGATGGCTTCGCGGGGGGGCGGAAGACCCAGTACTTC. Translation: CASSDGFAGGRKTQYF.

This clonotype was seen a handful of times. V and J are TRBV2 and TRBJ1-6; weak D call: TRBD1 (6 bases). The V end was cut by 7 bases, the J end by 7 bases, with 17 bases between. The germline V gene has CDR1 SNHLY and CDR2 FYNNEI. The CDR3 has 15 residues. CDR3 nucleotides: TGTGCCAGCACGAACAGGGAAGAGAGGAATTCACCCCTCCACTTT. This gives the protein CASTNREERNSPLHF.

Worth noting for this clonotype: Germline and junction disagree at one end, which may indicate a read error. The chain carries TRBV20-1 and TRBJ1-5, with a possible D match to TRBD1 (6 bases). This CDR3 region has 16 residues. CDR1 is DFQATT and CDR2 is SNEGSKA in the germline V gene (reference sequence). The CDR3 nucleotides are TGCAGTGCTAGAGACGAGCAGGGGATAGGAAATCAGCCCCAGCGTTTT. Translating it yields CSARDEQGIGNQPQRF.

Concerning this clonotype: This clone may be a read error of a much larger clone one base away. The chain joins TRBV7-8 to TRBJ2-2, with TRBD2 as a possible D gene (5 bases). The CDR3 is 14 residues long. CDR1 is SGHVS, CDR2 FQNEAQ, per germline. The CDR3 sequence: CASSPTTHTGELLF. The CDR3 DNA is TGTGCCAGCAGCCCCACTACACACACCGGGGAGCTGCTTTTT.

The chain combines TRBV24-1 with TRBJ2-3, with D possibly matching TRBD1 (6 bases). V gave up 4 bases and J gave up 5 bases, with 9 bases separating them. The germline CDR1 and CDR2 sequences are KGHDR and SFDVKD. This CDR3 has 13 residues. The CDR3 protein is CATSDQGLDTQYF. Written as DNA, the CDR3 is TGTGCCACCAGTGACCAGGGGCTAGATACGCAGTATTTT.

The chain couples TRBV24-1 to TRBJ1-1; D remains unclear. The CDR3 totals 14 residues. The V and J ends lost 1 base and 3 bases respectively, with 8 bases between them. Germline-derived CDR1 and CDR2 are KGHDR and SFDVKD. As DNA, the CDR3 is TGTGCCACCAGTGATTTTAGCGGGGACACTGAAGCTTTCTTT. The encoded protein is CATSDFSGDTEAFF.

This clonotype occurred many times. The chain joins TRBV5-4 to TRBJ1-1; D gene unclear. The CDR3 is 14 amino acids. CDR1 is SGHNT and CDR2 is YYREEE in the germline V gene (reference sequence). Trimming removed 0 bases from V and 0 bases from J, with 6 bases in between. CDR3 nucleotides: TGTGCCAGCAGCTTGGAACAACTGAACACTGAAGCTTTCTTT. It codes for CASSLEQLNTEAFF.

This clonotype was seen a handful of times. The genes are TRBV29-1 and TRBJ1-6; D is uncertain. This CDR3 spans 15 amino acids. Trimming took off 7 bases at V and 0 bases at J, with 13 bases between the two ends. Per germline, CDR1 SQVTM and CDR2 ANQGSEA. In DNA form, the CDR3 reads TGCAGCGCCCCCCGAGGGAGCTCCTATAATTCACCCCTCCACTTT. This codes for CSAPRGSSYNSPLHF.

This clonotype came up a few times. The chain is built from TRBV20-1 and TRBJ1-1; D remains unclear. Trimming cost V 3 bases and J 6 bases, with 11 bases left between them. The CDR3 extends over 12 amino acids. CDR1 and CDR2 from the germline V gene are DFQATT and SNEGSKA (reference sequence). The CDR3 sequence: CSARDGDAEAFF. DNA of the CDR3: TGCAGTGCTAGGGACGGGGATGCTGAAGCTTTCTTT.

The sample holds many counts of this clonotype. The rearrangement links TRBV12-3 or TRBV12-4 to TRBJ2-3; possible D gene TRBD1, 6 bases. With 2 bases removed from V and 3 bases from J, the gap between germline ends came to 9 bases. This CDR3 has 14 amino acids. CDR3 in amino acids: CASSLNRETDTQYF. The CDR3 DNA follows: TGTGCCAGCAGTTTAAACAGGGAAACAGATACGCAGTATTTT.

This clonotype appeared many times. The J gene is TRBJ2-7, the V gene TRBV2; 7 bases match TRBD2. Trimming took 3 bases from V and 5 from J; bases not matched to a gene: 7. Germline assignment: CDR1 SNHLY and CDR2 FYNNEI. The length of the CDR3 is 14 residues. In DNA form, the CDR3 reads TGTGCCAGCAGTGAGGAGCTAGCGGCGAACGAGCAGTACTTC. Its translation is CASSEELAANEQYF.

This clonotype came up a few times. The CDR3 spells CASSHRGSAEAFF. DNA for the CDR3: TGTGCCAGCAGCCACAGGGGGAGTGCTGAAGCTTTCTTT. The rearrangement joins TRBV27 to TRBJ1-1; TRBD1 aligns across 8 bases. The CDR3 has 13 amino acids. The germline V gene encodes CDR1 MNHEY and CDR2 SMNVEV (reference sequence). Trimming cost V 6 bases and J 6 bases; bases outside gene matches: 6.

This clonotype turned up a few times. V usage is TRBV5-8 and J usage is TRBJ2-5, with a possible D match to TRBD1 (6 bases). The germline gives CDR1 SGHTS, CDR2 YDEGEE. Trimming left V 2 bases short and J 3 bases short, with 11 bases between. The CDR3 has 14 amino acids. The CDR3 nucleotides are TGTGCCAGCAGCTTCCCACCAGGGGAAGAGACCCAGTACTTC. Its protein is CASSFPPGEETQYF.

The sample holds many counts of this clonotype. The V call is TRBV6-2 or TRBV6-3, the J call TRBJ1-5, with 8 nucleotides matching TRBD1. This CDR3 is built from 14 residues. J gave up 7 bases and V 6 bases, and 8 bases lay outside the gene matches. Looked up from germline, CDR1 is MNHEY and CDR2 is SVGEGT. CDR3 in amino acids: CASRPLDRVQPQHF. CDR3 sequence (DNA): TGTGCCAGCAGACCTCTGGACAGGGTACAGCCCCAGCATTTT.

The CDR3 region is CATSLRGADGEQYF. The CDR3 DNA is TGTGCCACCAGCTTGCGGGGGGCGGATGGGGAGCAGTACTTC. V is TRBV15 and J is TRBJ2-7; 8 bases are a match to TRBD2. Germline assignment: CDR1 LNHNV and CDR2 YYDKDF (reference sequence). After removal of 5 bases from V and 7 bases from J, the junction contained 10 bases not matched to a gene. This CDR3 has 14 residues.

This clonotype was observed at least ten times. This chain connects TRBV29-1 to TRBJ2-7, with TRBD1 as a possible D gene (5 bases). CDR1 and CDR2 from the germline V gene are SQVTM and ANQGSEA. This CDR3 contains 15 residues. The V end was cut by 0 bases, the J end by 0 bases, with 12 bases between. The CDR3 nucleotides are TGCAGCGTTGAAGAAAGGCAGGGTAGCTCCTACGAGCAGTACTTC. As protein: CSVEERQGSSYEQYF.

The CDR3 region is CASTPQSDYGGIYGYTF. CDR3 nucleotides: TGTGCCAGCACCCCTCAATCGGATTACGGTGGGATCTATGGCTACACCTTC. The J gene is TRBJ1-2, the V gene TRBV25-1; D uncertain. Germline CDR1 and CDR2: MGHDK and SYGVNS. The CDR3 is 17 residues long. The V end was cut by 7 bases, the J end by 4 bases, with 25 bases between.

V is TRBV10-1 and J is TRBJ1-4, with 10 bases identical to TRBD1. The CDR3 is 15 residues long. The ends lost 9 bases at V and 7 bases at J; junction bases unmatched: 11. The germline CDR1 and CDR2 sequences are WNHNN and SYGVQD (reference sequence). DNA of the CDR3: TGCGCCAGGGGGAAAGACAGGGGGCGAGGTGAAAAACTGTTTTTT. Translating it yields CARGKDRGRGEKLFF.